Listed here are 27 T cell receptor beta chains from one sample, sequenced in a study of blood T cell repertoires in COVID-19. Repertoires were generated with immunoSEQ multiplex PCR, while TCRdb's copy carries only in-frame clones and drops some. The data contain more than 200,000 clones, 84% of them singletons. The sequenced material came from peripheral blood. Every receptor here comes from an elderly woman with COVID-19, enrolled during active disease.

This rearrangement joins TRBV28 to TRBJ1-2; 7 bases fit TRBD1. With V trimmed by 8 bases and J by 3 bases, 6 bases remained unmatched. Germline CDR1 is MDHEN and CDR2 is SYDVKM. The CDR3 covers 13 residues. The CDR3 is CASQGGSDYGYTF. DNA of the CDR3: TGTGCCAGCCAGGGGGGTAGCGACTATGGCTACACCTTC.

This clone was counted once. The chain combines TRBV11-3 with TRBJ1-1; maybe TRBD1 (6 bases). Germline values: CDR1 SGHNT, CDR2 YENEEA. CDR3 length: 13 residues. V was cut by 2 bases and J by 11 bases, with 15 bases left in between. CDR3 protein: CASSLRAGQKAFF. CDR3 nucleotides: TGTGCCAGCAGCTTACGAGCAGGACAGAAGGCTTTCTTT.

The sample holds a few counts of this clone. The chain recombines TRBV3-1 (or the pseudogene TRBV3-2) with TRBJ2-5, with D tentatively TRBD2 (6 bases). V was cut by 5 bases and J by 5 bases, with 15 bases left in between. The germline V gene encodes CDR1 LGHDT and CDR2 YNNKEL (reference sequence). CDR3 length: 14 amino acids. In DNA, the CDR3 is TGTGCCAGCAGCTCCCGATTGGAGGGGGAGACCCAGTACTTC. Translating gives CASSSRLEGETQYF.

This clone was found once. The chain employs TRBV5-4 and TRBJ2-1; D perhaps matches TRBD2 (6 bases). Between the trimmed V and J ends, which lost 4 bases and 0 bases, there was a span of 14 bases. Looked up from germline, CDR1 is SGHNT and CDR2 is YYREEE (reference sequence). The CDR3 has 16 residues. CDR3 in DNA: TGTGCCAGCAGCCCCGGGGGAGGCAGCTCCTACAATGAGCAGTTCTTC. Protein sequence: CASSPGGGSSYNEQFF.

V usage is TRBV7-9 and J usage is TRBJ2-5, with 10 bases identical to TRBD2. The V and J ends lost 4 bases and 2 bases, in that order; junction bases with no gene match: 4. Germline CDR1 reads SEHNR; CDR2 reads FQNEAQ (reference sequence). The CDR3 length is 15 residues. For the CDR3, the DNA is TGTGCCAGCAGCTCGTGGACTAGCGGACAAGAGACCCAGTACTTC. It encodes CASSSWTSGQETQYF.

V usage is TRBV2 and J usage is TRBJ1-4, with TRBD1 matching 7 bases. In germline, CDR1 is SNHLY, CDR2 FYNNEI. After removal of 6 bases from V and 5 bases from J, the junction contained 9 bases not matched to a gene. The CDR3 loop spans 15 amino acids. CDR3 bases: TGTGCCAGCAGCCCAGGGGGACGGCTGAATGAAAAACTGTTTTTT. Its protein is CASSPGGRLNEKLFF.

V gene TRBV2 combines with J gene TRBJ2-4; unclear D gene. CDR3 length: 16 residues. The germline V and J ends were trimmed by 0 bases and 0 bases, with 9 bases remaining between them. In germline, CDR1 is SNHLY, CDR2 FYNNEI. The chain's CDR3 is CASSEATLAAKNIQYF. The DNA for the CDR3 is TGTGCCAGCAGTGAAGCCACCTTAGCAGCCAAAAACATTCAGTACTTC.

The CDR3 coding sequence is TGTGCCAGCGTTACAGGGACGGGAGGAAACACCATATATTTT. Its translation: CASVTGTGGNTIYF. The chain is built from TRBV6-5 and TRBJ1-3; TRBD1 is a possible D gene (6 bases). The CDR3 sequence is 14 residues long. Trimming removed 8 bases from V and 4 bases from J, with 15 bases in between. The germline CDR1 and CDR2 sequences are MNHEY and SVGAGI.

The rearrangement links TRBV5-8 to TRBJ2-1, with TRBD1 matching 7 bases. With V trimmed by 3 bases and J by 6 bases, 3 bases remained unmatched. There are 13 residues in the CDR3. Looked up from germline, CDR1 is SGHTS and CDR2 is YDEGEE. Written as DNA, the CDR3 is TGTGCCAGCAGCTCGAGACAGGGCAATGAGCAGTTCTTC. It specifies CASSSRQGNEQFF.

The chain is built from TRBV7-3 and TRBJ1-2; 7 positions agree with TRBD1. The CDR3 loop spans 15 amino acids. V dropped 5 bases and J dropped 4; count of bases not matched to a gene: 10. Germline-derived CDR1 and CDR2 are SGHTA and FQGTGA. The CDR3 sequence is CASSPQGTEAYGYTF. The CDR3 DNA sequence: TGTGCCAGCAGCCCCCAAGGGACAGAAGCCTATGGCTACACCTTC.

V and J are TRBV19 and TRBJ1-5; no reliable D call. Trimming pared 7 bases from V and 0 bases from J, leaving 13 bases between. This CDR3 region has 15 residues. Germline loops: CDR1 LNHDA, CDR2 SQIVND (reference sequence). The CDR3 reads CASTNREVSNQPQHF. In DNA, the CDR3 is TGTGCCAGTACCAATCGCGAGGTTAGCAATCAGCCCCAGCATTTT.

The chain links TRBV20-1 to TRBJ2-1, with TRBD1 matching 8 bases. Losses at the gene ends were 7 bases for V and 12 bases for J; bases not matched to a gene: 8. CDR1 is DFQATT, CDR2 SNEGSKA, per germline (reference sequence). CDR3 length equals 11 residues. The CDR3 DNA is TGCAGTGGGGGAACCGGGACAGGGCAGTTCTTC. Amino acids: CSGGTGTGQFF.

V usage is TRBV9 and J usage is TRBJ2-1, with TRBD2 matching over 9 bases. CDR1 is SGDLS, CDR2 YYNGEE, per germline. The CDR3 is 14 residues long. V dropped 4 bases and J dropped 5; count of bases not matched to a gene: 4. In nucleotides, the CDR3 is TGTGCCAGCAGCCCCGCGGGGGGGGACAATGAGCAGTTCTTC. It codes for CASSPAGGDNEQFF.

V usage is TRBV19 and J usage is TRBJ2-3; a weak D match, TRBD2 (5 bases). Trimming left V 9 bases short and J 2 bases short, with 21 bases between. The CDR3 extends over 16 amino acids. The germline CDR1 and CDR2 sequences are LNHDA and SQIVND (reference sequence). DNA for the CDR3: TGTGCCAGCCCGCCAGCCGGGGATCCCCACACAGATACGCAGTATTTT. This gives the protein CASPPAGDPHTDTQYF.

V usage is TRBV5-1 and J usage is TRBJ1-3; 7 positions match TRBD1. The CDR3 has 14 residues. V trimming: 3 bases; J trimming: 5 bases; junction bases outside the gene matches: 5. Per germline, CDR1 SGHRS and CDR2 YFSETQ. CDR3 in DNA: TGCGCCAGCAGCTCGGGGACAGAGCGAAACACCATATATTTT. This encodes CASSSGTERNTIYF.

This clone has just one count. The DNA of the CDR3 is TGTGCCAGCAGCGGGGACACGAACACCGGGGAGCTGTTTTTT. It encodes CASSGDTNTGELFF. The chain employs TRBV2 and TRBJ2-2, with D possibly TRBD1 on 6 matching bases. The V end was cut by 6 bases, the J end by 0 bases, with 8 bases between. This CDR3 spans 14 amino acids. CDR1 and CDR2 (germline): SNHLY, FYNNEI.

Here the CDR3 reads CASSSTWRGLQLTDTQYF. The DNA of the CDR3 is TGTGCCAGCAGCTCGACTTGGCGGGGGCTTCAGTTGACAGATACGCAGTATTTT. The V and J genes are TRBV13 and TRBJ2-3, with a weak D call TRBD2 (7 bases). CDR1 is PRHDT, CDR2 FYEKMQ, per germline (reference sequence). The length of the CDR3 is 18 residues. V shed 4 bases and J shed 3 bases, with 23 bases lying between them.

The gene calls are TRBV5-1 and TRBJ2-1, with D perhaps TRBD2 (5 bases). This CDR3 comprises 12 residues. The germline CDR1 and CDR2 sequences are SGHRS and YFSETQ. V dropped 1 base and J dropped 8 bases, with 7 bases sitting between them. CDR3: CASSLPRDEQFF. CDR3 DNA sequence: TGCGCCAGCAGCTTGCCGAGGGATGAGCAGTTCTTC.

This chain uses TRBV5-1 with TRBJ2-5; D is unresolved. The CDR3 extends over 12 amino acids. V gave up 3 bases and J gave up 2 bases, with 5 bases separating them. CDR1 is SGHRS, CDR2 YFSETQ, per germline. The CDR3 DNA is TGCGCCAGCAGCTCACTGCAAGAGACCCAGTACTTC. It translates to CASSSLQETQYF.

V usage is TRBV6-1 and J usage is TRBJ1-6; D is ambiguous. Germline CDR1 MNHNS, CDR2 SASEGT. V was pared by 3 bases and J by 10 bases, with 10 bases between. The CDR3 loop spans 13 amino acids. CDR3: CASSDWAESPLHF. As DNA, the CDR3 is TGTGCCAGCAGTGATTGGGCAGAGTCACCCCTCCACTTT.

This chain uses TRBV6-5 with TRBJ1-2; unclear D gene. Germline lookup yields CDR1 MNHEY and CDR2 SVGAGI. Trimming pared 11 bases from V and 0 bases from J, leaving 16 bases between. The CDR3 is made up of 14 amino acids. The CDR3 here is CAATFTRANYGYTF. Here the CDR3 DNA reads TGTGCCGCAACTTTTACACGGGCTAACTATGGCTACACCTTC.

The CDR3 nucleotides are TGCAGCGTTGAAGGGCACAATGAAAAACTGTTTTTT. Its translation is CSVEGHNEKLFF. The genes are TRBV29-1 and TRBJ1-4, with D unresolved. The CDR3 runs 12 residues. The germline V gene has CDR1 SQVTM and CDR2 ANQGSEA. The V end was cut by 1 base, the J end by 5 bases, with 5 bases between.

The chain employs TRBV30 and TRBJ1-2, with D hard to call. Germline CDR1 is GTSNPN and CDR2 is SVGIG (reference sequence). Between the trimmed V and J ends, which lost 4 bases and 0 bases, there was a span of 15 bases. CDR3 size: 15 residues. CDR3 amino acids: CAWNFASGANYGYTF. In DNA form, the CDR3 reads TGTGCCTGGAATTTCGCATCCGGAGCTAACTATGGCTACACCTTC.

The chain recombines TRBV5-6 with TRBJ2-4, with a tentative D call TRBD2 (5 bases). Germline V CDR1 and CDR2: SGHDT, YYEEEE. The CDR3 length is 14 residues. With 7 bases removed from V and 4 bases from J, the gap between germline ends came to 15 bases. This CDR3 reads CASHSEGDKNIQYF. The DNA of the CDR3 is TGTGCCAGCCACTCTGAGGGAGATAAAAACATTCAGTACTTC. The full variable domain, its missing parts supplied by reference TRBV5-6 and TRBJ2-4, is DAGVTQSPTHLIKTRGQQVTLRCSPKSGHDTVSWYQQALGQGPQFIFQYYEEEERQRGNFPDRFSGHQFPNYSSELNVNALLLGDSALYLCASHSEGDKNIQYFGAGTRLSVL.

This chain connects TRBV7-2 to TRBJ2-3; 7 bases fit TRBD2. The CDR3 consists of 14 residues. In germline, CDR1 is SGHTA, CDR2 FQGNSA. V lost 4 bases and J lost 5; bases outside the gene matches: 6. The chain's CDR3 is CASSSAGGIDTQYF. CDR3 in DNA: TGTGCCAGCAGCTCTGCCGGGGGGATAGATACGCAGTATTTT.

CDR3 protein: CSVGTGGTGYTF. The CDR3 DNA follows: TGCAGCGTTGGGACAGGGGGGACGGGCTACACCTTC. The rearrangement joins TRBV29-1 to TRBJ1-2; 10 nucleotides align to TRBD1. Per germline, CDR1 SQVTM and CDR2 ANQGSEA. The CDR3 has 12 residues. V shed 4 bases, J shed 8 bases, and the junction held 4 bases outside the gene matches.

The chain uses TRBV7-3 and TRBJ2-1; TRBD2 might be the D (5 bases). Germline-derived CDR1 and CDR2 are SGHTA and FQGTGA. The V end lost 6 bases, the J end lost 8 bases, and 14 bases lay between the germline ends. CDR3 length: 13 amino acids. For the CDR3, the DNA is TGTGCCAGCAGGACCAATAGCGTCGATGAGCAGTTCTTC. As protein: CASRTNSVDEQFF.